The 10 T cell receptor beta chains presented below share a single source sample, sequenced in a study of blood T cells in healthy people across ages. For the second PCR, which ran for about 6 to 11 cycles, a sample-barcoded 5' primer and a J-beta primer mix were used. Each CDR3 protein gets one entry after TCRdb re-called the 5' RACE reads with MiXCR. The repertoire has about 1,500,000 distinct CDR3 sequences, 28% of them found once; the top ten carry 7% to 9%. The material sequenced was blood. All receptors derive from a woman aged 30 to 39 in good health.

In its sample, this clonotype was seen a few times. This sequence joins TRBV2 and TRBJ2-1; D unresolved. CDR1 is SNHLY and CDR2 is FYNNEI in the germline V gene. The CDR3 is 10 amino acids. Trimming shortened V by 6 bases and J by 10 bases, and 7 bases separated the two germline ends. The CDR3 DNA sequence: TGTGCCAGCAGATCCGAGGAGCAGTTCTTC. Residues: CASRSEEQFF.

CDR3 sequence reads: CASSGSRADSPLHF. DNA of the CDR3: TGTGCCAGCAGCGGGAGCAGGGCTGATTCACCCCTCCACTTT. The chain carries TRBV9 and TRBJ1-6; maybe TRBD1 (5 bases). The CDR3 sequence is 14 residues long. With 3 bases removed from V and 8 bases from J, the gap between germline ends came to 12 bases. Germline values: CDR1 SGDLS, CDR2 YYNGEE. Using reference TRBV9 and TRBJ1-6 for the parts outside the CDR3, the full variable domain is DSGVTQTPKHLITATGQRVTLRCSPRSGDLSVYWYQQSLDQGLQFLIQYYNGEERAKGNILERFSAQQFPDLHSELNLSSLELGDSALYFCASSGSRADSPLHFGNGTRLTVT.

This clonotype appeared a few times. J is TRBJ2-1 and V is TRBV5-1, with 8 bases lining up with TRBD2. Trimming removed 2 bases from V and 5 bases from J; junction bases left unmatched: 6. CDR1 and CDR2 from the germline V gene are SGHRS and YFSETQ. The CDR3 is made up of 15 amino acids. The CDR3 here is CASSFRLARDNEQFF. For the CDR3, the DNA is TGCGCCAGCAGCTTCCGACTAGCGCGTGACAATGAGCAGTTCTTC.

The chain has TRBV18 and TRBJ1-6, with D perhaps matching TRBD1 (5 bases). V was cut by 6 bases and J by 8 bases, with 17 bases left in between. This CDR3 comprises 15 residues. From germline, CDR1 is KGHSH and CDR2 LQKENI. As DNA, the CDR3 is TGTGCCAGCTCGGCGGGACTCCCCTGGGATTCACCCCTCCACTTT. This codes for CASSAGLPWDSPLHF. The full variable domain, rest sourced from reference TRBV18 and TRBJ1-6, is NAGVMQNPRHLVRRRGQEARLRCSPMKGHSHVYWYRQLPEEGLKFMVYLQKENIIDESGMPKERFSAEFPKEGPSILRIQQVVRGDSAAYFCASSAGLPWDSPLHFGNGTRLTVT.

The chain carries TRBV18 and TRBJ2-7, with D maybe TRBD2 (7 bases). V was shortened by 2 bases and J by 5 bases, with 16 bases between the two germline ends. This CDR3 is 15 amino acids long. CDR1 is KGHSH, CDR2 LQKENI, per germline. This CDR3 is CASSPRGGPRDEQYF. CDR3 DNA: TGTGCCAGCTCACCAAGGGGGGGGCCTAGGGACGAGCAGTACTTC. The full variable domain, rest sourced from reference TRBV18 and TRBJ2-7, is NAGVMQNPRHLVRRRGQEARLRCSPMKGHSHVYWYRQLPEEGLKFMVYLQKENIIDESGMPKERFSAEFPKEGPSILRIQQVVRGDSAAYFCASSPRGGPRDEQYFGPGTRLTVT.

This chain joins TRBV18 and TRBJ1-4; 10 bases are a match to TRBD1. J was trimmed by 8 bases and V by 3 bases; bases with no gene match: 9. CDR1 KGHSH and CDR2 LQKENI come from the germline V gene. The CDR3 consists of 16 residues. As DNA, the CDR3 is TGTGCCAGCTCACCGGGACAGGGGTCGATCGGGGAAAAACTGTTTTTT. Translating it yields CASSPGQGSIGEKLFF. Combining the CDR3 with reference TRBV18 and TRBJ1-4 gives the whole variable domain NAGVMQNPRHLVRRRGQEARLRCSPMKGHSHVYWYRQLPEEGLKFMVYLQKENIIDESGMPKERFSAEFPKEGPSILRIQQVVRGDSAAYFCASSPGQGSIGEKLFFGSGTQLSVL.

This clonotype was counted ten times or more. This rearrangement joins TRBV29-1 to TRBJ1-4; weak D call: TRBD1 (5 bases). The CDR3 is 11 amino acids. Germline CDR1 SQVTM, CDR2 ANQGSEA. Trimming removed 7 bases from V and 6 bases from J, with 9 bases in between. This CDR3 reads CSGGGDEKLFF. CDR3 sequence (DNA): TGCAGCGGTGGAGGGGATGAAAAACTGTTTTTT.

This clonotype has more than one count but fewer than ten. This rearrangement joins TRBV5-5 to TRBJ1-6; D gene unclear. CDR3 length: 15 amino acids. Germline CDR1 reads SGHKS; CDR2 reads YYEKEE (reference sequence). V lost 0 bases and J 3 bases, leaving 7 bases between the germline ends. The CDR3 is CASSLGASYNSPLHF. In nucleotides, the CDR3 is TGTGCCAGCAGCTTGGGTGCAAGCTATAATTCACCCCTCCACTTT.

At least ten counts were recorded for this clonotype. The V and J genes are TRBV29-1 and TRBJ2-7, with TRBD1 as a possible D gene (6 bases). The ends were cut back, 3 bases at V and 3 bases at J, with 15 bases in the middle. Per germline, CDR1 SQVTM and CDR2 ANQGSEA. The CDR3 is 14 residues long. This CDR3 is CSVDGDTYRYEQYF. The CDR3 coding sequence is TGCAGCGTTGATGGGGACACCTATCGCTACGAGCAGTACTTC.

V and J are TRBV7-2 and TRBJ2-1, with 14 bases matching TRBD2. CDR1 SGHTA and CDR2 FQGNSA come from the germline V gene. The ends lost 8 bases at V and 10 bases at J; junction bases unmatched: 7. The CDR3 loop spans 14 amino acids. CDR3 sequence reads: CASSGLAGGLEQFF. As DNA, the CDR3 is TGTGCCAGCTCAGGACTAGCGGGGGGTCTGGAGCAGTTCTTC.